A selection of T cell receptor beta chains follows, all from one sample in a study of CD8+CD57+ T cells in acquired aplastic anemia. TCRdb re-called the reads through MiXCR, storing one row per CDR3 protein. The sample has 150,000 to 180,000 distinct CDR3 sequences, less than 60% seen once; the top ten hold about an eighth. Sample: sorted CD4+, CD8+, or CD8+CD57+ T cells (not recorded which) from PBMCs. The receptors were gathered from a human donor with aplastic anemia. Both conserved end residues are part of each CDR3. The order of the fields is J gene, V gene, D gene, clone size, CDR3 protein, CDR3 DNA. A D gene is named only where the DNA matches it firmly. Not all rows give a size; the values are once, few, many and, for expanded clones, a class.

TRBJ1-1,TRBV7-8,.,.,CASSLETVEAFF,TGTGCCAGCAGCTTAGAGACAGTTGAAGCTTTCTTT
TRBJ1-2,TRBV6-1,TRBD1,many,CASRNRTGGLGLYGYTF,TGTGCCAGCCGAAACCGGACAGGGGGCTTGGGCCTCTATGGCTACACCTTC
TRBJ2-1,TRBV12-3/TRBV12-4,.,many,CATLSFNYNEQFF,TGTGCCACCCTATCTTTCAATTACAATGAGCAGTTCTTC
TRBJ2-5,TRBV2,.,.,CASNPVETQYF,TGTGCCAGCAACCCGGTGGAGACCCAGTACTTC
TRBJ2-7,TRBV15,.,many,CATSRDLGARSYEQYF,TGTGCCACCAGTCGAGATTTGGGGGCAAGAAGCTACGAGCAGTACTTC
TRBJ2-2,TRBV10-1,.,.,CASSGGTPEGGELFF,TGCGCCAGCAGTGGAGGGACACCCGAGGGCGGGGAGCTGTTTTTT
TRBJ1-1,TRBV29-1,TRBD1,.,CSAETGVNTEAFF,TGCAGCGCCGAAACAGGGGTGAACACTGAAGCTTTCTTT
TRBJ2-3,TRBV13,TRBD2,many,CASSPPAGGTDTQYF,TGTGCCAGCAGCCCCCCAGCGGGGGGTACAGATACGCAGTATTTT
TRBJ1-2,TRBV20-1,.,once,CSASLALRGSNGYTF,TGCAGTGCTTCCCTAGCACTAAGGGGAAGTAATGGCTACACCTTC
TRBJ2-5,TRBV29-1,TRBD2,many,CSVGVRGGRIETQYF,TGCAGCGTGGGGGTGCGGGGGGGCAGGATTGAGACCCAGTACTTC
TRBJ1-1,TRBV19,.,few,CASSPTGGGTEAFF,TGTGCCAGTAGCCCCACCGGGGGGGGCACTGAAGCTTTCTTT
TRBJ1-2,TRBV19,.,.,CASTQGRRSYGYTF,TGTGCCAGTACTCAGGGTAGAAGAAGCTATGGCTACACCTTC
TRBJ2-1,TRBV24-1,.,.,CATRGWTDDEQFF,TGTGCCACCAGAGGTTGGACAGACGATGAGCAGTTCTTC
TRBJ2-3,TRBV20-1,.,.,CSARPFTDTQYF,TGCAGTGCAAGGCCTTTCACAGATACGCAGTATTTT
TRBJ1-6,TRBV6-1,TRBD1,.,CASSRTDRGDSPLHF,TGTGCCAGCAGCCGTACCGACAGGGGGGATTCACCCCTCCACTTT
TRBJ2-3,TRBV24-1,.,.,CATSDLVTTDTQYF,TGTGCCACCAGTGATCTGGTTACCACAGATACGCAGTATTTT
TRBJ2-1,TRBV11-2,TRBD2,once,CASRDLAGGPRNEQFF,TGTGCCAGCAGGGACCTAGCGGGGGGGCCGAGGAATGAGCAGTTCTTC
TRBJ2-3,TRBV5-1,.,once,CASWGPGTDTQYF,TGCGCCAGCTGGGGCCCGGGCACAGATACGCAGTATTTT
TRBJ2-6,TRBV7-8,TRBD1,many,CASSNFDRGSGANVLTF,TGTGCCAGCAGCAATTTCGACAGGGGCTCTGGGGCCAACGTCCTGACTTTC
TRBJ1-6,TRBV25-1,TRBD1,few,CASSESRDRGNSPLHF,TGTGCCAGCAGTGAATCCCGGGACAGGGGTAATTCACCCCTCCACTTT
TRBJ2-2,TRBV24-1,TRBD2,few,CATSGLGGSFRELFF,TGTGCCACCAGTGGACTTGGCGGGAGCTTCCGGGAGCTGTTTTTT
TRBJ2-3,TRBV20-1,.,many,CSARDISPRLSTDTQYF,TGCAGTGCTAGAGACATTTCGCCCAGGCTTAGCACAGATACGCAGTATTTT
TRBJ1-2,TRBV11-2,.,few,CASSLDGGSISYTF,TGTGCCAGCAGCTTAGATGGCGGATCTATTAGCTACACCTTC
TRBJ2-7,TRBV7-3,.,many,CASSLEVEGQPYEQYF,TGTGCCAGCAGCTTAGAAGTGGAGGGACAGCCCTACGAGCAGTACTTC
TRBJ1-1,TRBV20-1,.,many,CSARSFEGPNTEAFF,TGCAGTGCTAGGAGTTTCGAGGGTCCGAACACTGAAGCTTTCTTT
TRBJ2-7,TRBV12-3/TRBV12-4,.,.,CASSLALTYEQYF,TGTGCCAGCAGTTTAGCTCTCACCTACGAGCAGTACTTC
TRBJ2-2,TRBV9,.,many,CASSAVTGELFF,TGTGCCAGCAGCGCAGTTACCGGGGAGCTGTTTTTT